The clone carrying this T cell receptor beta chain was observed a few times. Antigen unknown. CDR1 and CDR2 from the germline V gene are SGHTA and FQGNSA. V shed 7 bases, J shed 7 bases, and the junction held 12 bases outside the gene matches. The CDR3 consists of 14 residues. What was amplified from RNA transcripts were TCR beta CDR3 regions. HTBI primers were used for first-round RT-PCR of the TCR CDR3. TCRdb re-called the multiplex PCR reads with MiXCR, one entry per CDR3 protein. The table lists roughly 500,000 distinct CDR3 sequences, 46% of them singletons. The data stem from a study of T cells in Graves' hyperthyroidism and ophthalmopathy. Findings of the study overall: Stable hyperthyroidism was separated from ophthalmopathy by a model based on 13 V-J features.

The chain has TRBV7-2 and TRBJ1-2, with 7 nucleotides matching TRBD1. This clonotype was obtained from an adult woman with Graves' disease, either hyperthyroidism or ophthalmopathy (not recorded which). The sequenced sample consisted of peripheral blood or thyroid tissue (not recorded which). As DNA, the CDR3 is TGTGCCAGCAAATCCTCCAGGGGGGTCCGTGGCTACACCTTC. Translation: CASKSSRGVRGYTF.